Sequencing of this T cell receptor beta chain was carried out in a study of response to subunit inactivated influenza vaccine. Study observations and caveats: After each seasonal influenza vaccination, few new T cells are recruited, the authors suggested.

TCRdb fed the RT-PCR reads into MiXCR, producing one record per CDR3 protein. This repertoire shows hundreds of thousands of distinct CDR3 sequences, about 25% found once; its top ten account for 1.9%. Note on this clonotype: What it binds is not known.

CDR3 size: 13 residues. CDR1 SQVTM and CDR2 ANQGSEA come from the germline V gene. V was pared by 4 bases and J by 2 bases, with 11 bases between. This specimen consisted of CD4+ T cells sorted from PBMCs, obtained roughly 5 days after vaccination. This TCR derives from a man aged 50 or older who received an inactivated influenza vaccine. This sequence joins TRBV29-1 and TRBJ2-5, with D unclear. CDR3 amino acids: CSVGPVTQETQYF. CDR3 bases: TGCAGCGTTGGGCCGGTTACGCAAGAGACCCAGTACTTC.